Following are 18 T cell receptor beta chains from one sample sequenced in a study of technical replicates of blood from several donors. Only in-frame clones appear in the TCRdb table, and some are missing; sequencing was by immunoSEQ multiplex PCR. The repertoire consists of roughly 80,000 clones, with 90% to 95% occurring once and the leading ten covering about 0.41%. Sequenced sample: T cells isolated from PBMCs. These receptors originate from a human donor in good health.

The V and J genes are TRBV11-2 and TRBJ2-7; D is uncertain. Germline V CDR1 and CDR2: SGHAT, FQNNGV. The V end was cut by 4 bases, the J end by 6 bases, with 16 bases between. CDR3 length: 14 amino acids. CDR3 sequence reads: CASSSHLTPPEQYF. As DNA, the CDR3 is TGTGCCAGCAGCTCCCACTTAACCCCCCCCGAGCAGTACTTC.

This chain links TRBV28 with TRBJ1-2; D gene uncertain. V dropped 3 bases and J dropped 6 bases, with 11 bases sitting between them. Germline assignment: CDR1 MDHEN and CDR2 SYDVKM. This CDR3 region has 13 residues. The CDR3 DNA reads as TGTGCCAGCAGTTTGTTTGGCAGGCATGGCTACACCTTC. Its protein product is CASSLFGRHGYTF.

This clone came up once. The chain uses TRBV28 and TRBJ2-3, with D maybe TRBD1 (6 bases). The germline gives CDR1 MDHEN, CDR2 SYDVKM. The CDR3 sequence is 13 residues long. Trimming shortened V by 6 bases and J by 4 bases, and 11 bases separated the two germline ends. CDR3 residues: CASRIGGADTQYF. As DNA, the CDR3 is TGTGCCAGCAGGATAGGGGGTGCAGATACGCAGTATTTT.

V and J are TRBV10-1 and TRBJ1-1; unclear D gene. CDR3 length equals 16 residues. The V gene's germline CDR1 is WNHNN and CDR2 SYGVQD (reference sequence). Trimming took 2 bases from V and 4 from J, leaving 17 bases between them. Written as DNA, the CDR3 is TGCGCCAGCAGTGAGACGGGCCCGGCGAGCGGCACTGAAGCTTTCTTT. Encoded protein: CASSETGPASGTEAFF.

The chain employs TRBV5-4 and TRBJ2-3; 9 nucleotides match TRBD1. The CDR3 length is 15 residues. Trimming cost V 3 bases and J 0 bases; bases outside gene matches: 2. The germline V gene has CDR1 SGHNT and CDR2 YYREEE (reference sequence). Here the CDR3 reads CASSWGTGSTDTQYF. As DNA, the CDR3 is TGTGCCAGCAGCTGGGGGACAGGGAGCACAGATACGCAGTATTTT.

CDR3 residues: CASSLRPSGRGEQFF. The CDR3 bases are TGTGCCAGCAGCTTACGCCCTAGCGGGAGAGGTGAGCAGTTCTTC. V and J are TRBV7-2 and TRBJ2-1, with 10 bases fitting TRBD2. After removal of 2 bases from V and 9 bases from J, the junction contained 7 bases not matched to a gene. The CDR3 contains 15 residues. The germline V gene has CDR1 SGHTA and CDR2 FQGNSA.

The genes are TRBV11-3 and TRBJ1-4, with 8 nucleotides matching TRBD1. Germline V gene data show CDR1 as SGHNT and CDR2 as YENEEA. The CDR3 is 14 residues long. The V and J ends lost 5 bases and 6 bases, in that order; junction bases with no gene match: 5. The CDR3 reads CASSPRGLDEKLFF. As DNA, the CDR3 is TGTGCCAGCAGCCCCAGGGGGCTGGATGAAAAACTGTTTTTT.

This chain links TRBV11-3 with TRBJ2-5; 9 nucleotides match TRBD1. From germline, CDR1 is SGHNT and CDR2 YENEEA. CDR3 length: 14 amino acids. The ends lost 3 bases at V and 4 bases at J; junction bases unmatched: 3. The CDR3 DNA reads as TGTGCCAGCAGCTTGACAGGGGGTCCAGAGACCCAGTACTTC. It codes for CASSLTGGPETQYF.

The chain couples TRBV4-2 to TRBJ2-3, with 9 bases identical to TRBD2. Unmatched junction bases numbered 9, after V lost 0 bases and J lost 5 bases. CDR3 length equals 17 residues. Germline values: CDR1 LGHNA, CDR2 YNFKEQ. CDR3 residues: CASSQDQLAGEGDTQYF. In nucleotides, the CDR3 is TGTGCCAGCAGCCAAGATCAACTAGCGGGTGAGGGAGATACGCAGTATTTT.

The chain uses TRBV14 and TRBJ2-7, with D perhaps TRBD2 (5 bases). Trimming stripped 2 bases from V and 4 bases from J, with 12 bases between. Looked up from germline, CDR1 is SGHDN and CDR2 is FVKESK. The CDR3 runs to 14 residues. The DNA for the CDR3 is TGTGCCAGCAGCCAAATCGGCGGGCCTTACGAGCAGTACTTC. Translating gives CASSQIGGPYEQYF. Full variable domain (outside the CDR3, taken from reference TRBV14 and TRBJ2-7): EAGVTQFPSHSVIEKGQTVTLRCDPISGHDNLYWYRRVMGKEIKFLLHFVKESKQDESGMPNNRFLAERTGGTYSTLKVQPAELEDSGVYFCASSQIGGPYEQYFGPGTRLTVT.

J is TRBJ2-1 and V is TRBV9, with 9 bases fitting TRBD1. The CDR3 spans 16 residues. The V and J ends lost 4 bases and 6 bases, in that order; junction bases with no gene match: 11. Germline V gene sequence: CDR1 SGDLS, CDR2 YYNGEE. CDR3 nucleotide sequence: TGTGCCAGCAGCCGTAGGCCCGCGGACAGGGGCAATGAGCAGTTCTTC. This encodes CASSRRPADRGNEQFF.

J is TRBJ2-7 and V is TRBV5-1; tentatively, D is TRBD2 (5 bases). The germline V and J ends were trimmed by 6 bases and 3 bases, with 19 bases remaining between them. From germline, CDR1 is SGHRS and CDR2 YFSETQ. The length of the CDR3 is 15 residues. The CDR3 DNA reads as TGCGCCAGCAACCTTCTTCGGGTCGGGATCTACGAGCAGTACTTC. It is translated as CASNLLRVGIYEQYF.

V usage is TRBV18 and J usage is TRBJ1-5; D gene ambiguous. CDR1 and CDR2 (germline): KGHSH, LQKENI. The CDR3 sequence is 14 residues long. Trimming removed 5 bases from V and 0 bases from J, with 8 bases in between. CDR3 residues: CASSGTYSNQPQHF. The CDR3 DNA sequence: TGTGCCAGCTCAGGTACTTATAGCAATCAGCCCCAGCATTTT.

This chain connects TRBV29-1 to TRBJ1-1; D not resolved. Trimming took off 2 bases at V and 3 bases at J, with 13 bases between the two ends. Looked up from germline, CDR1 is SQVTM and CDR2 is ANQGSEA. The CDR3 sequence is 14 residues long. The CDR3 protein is CSVERSPQDTEAFF. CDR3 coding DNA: TGCAGCGTTGAAAGGTCCCCCCAGGACACTGAAGCTTTCTTT.

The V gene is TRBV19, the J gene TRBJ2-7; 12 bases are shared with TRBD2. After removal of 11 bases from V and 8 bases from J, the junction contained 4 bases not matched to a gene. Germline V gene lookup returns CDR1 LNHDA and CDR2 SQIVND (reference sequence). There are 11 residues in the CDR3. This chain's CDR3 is CAAGTSGQQYF. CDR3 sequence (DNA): TGTGCCGCGGGGACTAGCGGGCAGCAGTACTTC.

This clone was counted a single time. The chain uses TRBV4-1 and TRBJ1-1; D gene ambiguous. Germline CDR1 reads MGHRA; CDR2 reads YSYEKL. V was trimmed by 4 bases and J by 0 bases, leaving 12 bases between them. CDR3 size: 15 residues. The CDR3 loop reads CASSRRGRMNTEAFF. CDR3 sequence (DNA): TGCGCCAGCAGCCGTCGAGGGCGAATGAACACTGAAGCTTTCTTT.

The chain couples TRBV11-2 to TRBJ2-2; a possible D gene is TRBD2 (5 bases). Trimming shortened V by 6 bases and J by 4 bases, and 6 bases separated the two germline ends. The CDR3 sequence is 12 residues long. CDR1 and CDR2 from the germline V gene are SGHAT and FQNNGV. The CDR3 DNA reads TGTGCCAGCAGACTAGGCACCGGGGAGCTGTTTTTT. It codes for CASRLGTGELFF.

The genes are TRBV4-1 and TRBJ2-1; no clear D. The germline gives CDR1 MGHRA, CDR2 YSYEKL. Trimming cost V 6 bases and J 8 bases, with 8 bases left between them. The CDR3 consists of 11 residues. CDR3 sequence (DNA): TGCGCCAGCAGTGATATAGATGAGCAGTTCTTC. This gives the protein CASSDIDEQFF.